This T cell receptor (beta chain) was retrieved from a study of shared clonotypes between healthy human individuals. V was clipped by 11 bases and J by 0 bases, with 11 bases between them. Germline V gene lookup returns CDR1 SNHLY and CDR2 FYNNEI. This CDR3 region has 13 residues. The study ran the assay at deep level. Some clones are missing from TCRdb's copy, which holds only in-frame ones; the method was immunoSEQ multiplex PCR. The sample has about 470,000 clones, about 85% seen once; the top ten hold approximately 13%. The sample taken for sequencing was PBMCs. The TCR sequence derives from a woman in her thirties or forties in good health. Some clones in this sample may be carry-over from other donors' samples. The chain links TRBV2 to TRBJ1-3; D call uncertain. Here the CDR3 DNA reads TGTGCCTCCTCGGGGAACTCTGGAAACACCATATATTTT. Amino acid sequence: CASSGNSGNTIYF.